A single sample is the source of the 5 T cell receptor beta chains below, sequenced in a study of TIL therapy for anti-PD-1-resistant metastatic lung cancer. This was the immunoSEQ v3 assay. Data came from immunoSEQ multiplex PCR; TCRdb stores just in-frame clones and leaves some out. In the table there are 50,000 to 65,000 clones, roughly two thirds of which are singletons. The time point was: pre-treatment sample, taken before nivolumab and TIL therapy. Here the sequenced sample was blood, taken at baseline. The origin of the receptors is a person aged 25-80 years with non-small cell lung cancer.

The CDR3 nucleotides read TGCGCCAGCACGGCTCCCCTCGAGGGACATTCCAATGAGCAGTTCTTC. It encodes CASTAPLEGHSNEQFF. This chain uses TRBV10-1 with TRBJ2-1; a possible D gene is TRBD1 (6 bases). The CDR3 runs to 16 residues. Germline V gives CDR1 WNHNN, CDR2 SYGVQD (reference sequence). Between the trimmed V and J ends, which lost 7 bases and 6 bases, there was a span of 22 bases.

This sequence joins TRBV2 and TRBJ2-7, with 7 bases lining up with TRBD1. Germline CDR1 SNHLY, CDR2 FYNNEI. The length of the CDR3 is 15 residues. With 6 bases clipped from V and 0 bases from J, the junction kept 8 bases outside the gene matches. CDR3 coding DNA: TGTGCCAGCAGGAGGGAAGGGGGCCGCTCCTACGAGCAGTACTTC. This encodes CASRREGGRSYEQYF. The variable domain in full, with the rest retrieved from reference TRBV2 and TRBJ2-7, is EPEVTQTPSHQVTQMGQEVILRCVPISNHLYFYWYRQILGQKVEFLVSFYNNEISEKSEIFDDQFSVERPDGSNFTLKIRSTKLEDSAMYFCASRREGGRSYEQYFGPGTRLTVT.

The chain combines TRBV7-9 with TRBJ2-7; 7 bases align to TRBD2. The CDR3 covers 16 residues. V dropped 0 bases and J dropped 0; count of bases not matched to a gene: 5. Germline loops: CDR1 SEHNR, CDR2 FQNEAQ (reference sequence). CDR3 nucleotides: TGTGCCAGCAGCTTAGCCGACGGACTAGTCTCCTACGAGCAGTACTTC. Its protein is CASSLADGLVSYEQYF.

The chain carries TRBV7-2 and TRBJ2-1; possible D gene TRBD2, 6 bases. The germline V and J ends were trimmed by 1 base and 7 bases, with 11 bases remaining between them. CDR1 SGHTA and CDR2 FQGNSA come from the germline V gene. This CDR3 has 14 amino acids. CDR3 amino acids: CASSLGGEWNEQFF. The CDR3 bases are TGTGCCAGCAGCTTAGGGGGGGAGTGGAATGAGCAGTTCTTC.

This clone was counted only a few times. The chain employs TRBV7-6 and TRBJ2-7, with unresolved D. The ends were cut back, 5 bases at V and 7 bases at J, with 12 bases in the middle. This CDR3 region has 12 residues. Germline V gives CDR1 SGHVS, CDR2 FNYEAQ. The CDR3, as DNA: TGTGCCAGCAGCCACCTCTTGGGGGAGCAGTACTTC. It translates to CASSHLLGEQYF.